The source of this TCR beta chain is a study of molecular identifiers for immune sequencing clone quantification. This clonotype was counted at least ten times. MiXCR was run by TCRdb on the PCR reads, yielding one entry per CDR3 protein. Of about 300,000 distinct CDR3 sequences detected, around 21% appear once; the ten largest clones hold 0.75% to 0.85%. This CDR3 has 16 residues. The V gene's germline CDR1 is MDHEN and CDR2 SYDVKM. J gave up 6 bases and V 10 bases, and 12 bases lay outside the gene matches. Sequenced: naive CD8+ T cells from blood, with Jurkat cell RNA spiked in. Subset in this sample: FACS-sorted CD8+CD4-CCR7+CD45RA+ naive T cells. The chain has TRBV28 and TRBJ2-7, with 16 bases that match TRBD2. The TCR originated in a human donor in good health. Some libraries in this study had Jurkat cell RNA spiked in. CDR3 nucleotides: TGTGCCACAGAAAAGGGACTAGCGGGAGGGCCGCCCGAGCAGTACTTC. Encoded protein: CATEKGLAGGPPEQYF.